The next 8 T cell receptor beta chains were all read from a single sample in a study of blood T cell repertoires in COVID-19. The data were produced by immunoSEQ multiplex PCR, yet TCRdb's version contains in-frame clones alone and is incomplete. The sample lists some 250,000 clones; 86% were seen once. The sample consisted of peripheral blood. The receptors shown here come from a man aged 80 or over with acute or convalescent COVID-19.

The genes are TRBV9 and TRBJ1-4; weak D call: TRBD1 (6 bases). The CDR3 spans 15 residues. Germline V gene lookup returns CDR1 SGDLS and CDR2 YYNGEE. Trimming removed 0 bases from V and 8 bases from J, with 14 bases in between. The CDR3 loop reads CASSVGGRGGEKLFF. In DNA form, the CDR3 reads TGTGCCAGCAGCGTAGGCGGCAGGGGTGGGGAAAAACTGTTTTTT.

Only one count was recorded for this clone. V and J are TRBV7-9 and TRBJ1-5; no clear D. V lost 1 base to trimming and J lost 7 bases, with 14 bases between them. The germline gives CDR1 SEHNR, CDR2 FQNEAQ (reference sequence). This CDR3 is built from 15 residues. This CDR3 is CASSLDGESWQPQHF. The CDR3 coding sequence is TGTGCCAGCAGCTTAGACGGAGAGTCTTGGCAGCCCCAGCATTTT.

The chain has TRBV5-3 and TRBJ1-2, with 7 bases lining up with TRBD1. TRBV5-3 falls under the ORF class, with uncertain function. Trimming removed 2 bases from V and 4 bases from J; junction bases left unmatched: 5. The CDR3 covers 14 residues. CDR3 coding DNA: TGTGCCAGAAGCTTCCCCCAGGGGGTCTATGGCTACACCTTC. This codes for CARSFPQGVYGYTF.

The rearrangement uses TRBV7-9 and TRBJ1-4; D gene ambiguous. The germline V gene has CDR1 SEHNR and CDR2 FQNEAQ (reference sequence). Deletions cut 2 bases from V and 3 bases from J, with 10 bases between. The CDR3 is 15 amino acids. DNA for the CDR3: TGTGCCAGCAGCTTAATTCCCCCAGCTAATGAAAAACTGTTTTTT. As protein: CASSLIPPANEKLFF.

This clone was seen a few times. The chain recombines TRBV28 with TRBJ1-1, with D possibly being TRBD1 (6 bases). Trimming removed 6 bases from V and 1 base from J, with 15 bases in between. CDR1 and CDR2 from the germline V gene are MDHEN and SYDVKM. The CDR3 has 15 residues. CDR3 bases: TGTGCCAGCAGACCCCCACAGGGTCCGAACACTGAAGCTTTCTTT. Protein sequence: CASRPPQGPNTEAFF.

The rearrangement links TRBV7-9 to TRBJ2-7, with D unclear. This CDR3 has 13 residues. CDR1 and CDR2 (germline): SEHNR, FQNEAQ (reference sequence). The V and J ends lost 10 bases and 5 bases respectively, with 18 bases between them. CDR3 protein: CAIAELEFDEQYF. DNA for the CDR3: TGTGCCATCGCTGAGTTAGAGTTTGACGAGCAGTACTTC.

V and J are TRBV28 and TRBJ1-1, with 10 bases fitting TRBD1. Germline trimming cut 2 bases from V and 5 bases from J; bases unmatched to any gene: 8. The CDR3 is 16 residues long. Germline V CDR1 and CDR2: MDHEN, SYDVKM. CDR3 coding DNA: TGTGCCAGCAGTTTACCGACCGGGACAGGGGAAACTGAAGCTTTCTTT. Translating it yields CASSLPTGTGETEAFF.

The rearrangement uses TRBV9 and TRBJ1-5; D is uncertain. Germline loops: CDR1 SGDLS, CDR2 YYNGEE. The CDR3 consists of 15 residues. The V gene lost 0 bases and the J gene lost 7 bases, with 14 bases spanning the gap. The CDR3: CASSVEANGGQPQHF. The DNA for the CDR3 is TGTGCCAGCAGCGTAGAAGCGAATGGCGGCCAGCCCCAGCATTTT.